Presented here are 11 T cell receptor beta chains from one specimen sequenced in a study of T cells in tumors after PD-1 blockade. TCRdb keeps only in-frame clones here, not all; method: immunoSEQ multiplex PCR. The sample lists approximately 1,600 clones; approximately 67% were seen once. The input for sequencing was tumor tissue, taken before anti-PD-1 treatment. All receptors come from a human donor with cutaneous squamous cell carcinoma.

By share, this clone counts as large (0.1 to 1%). The chain couples TRBV2 to TRBJ2-7; a weak D match, TRBD1 (6 bases). The V gene's germline CDR1 is SNHLY and CDR2 FYNNEI. Trimming left V 4 bases short and J 0 bases short, with 16 bases between. The CDR3 runs 16 residues. CDR3 coding DNA: TGTGCCAGCAGTGGAACCAGGGGAGTAAGCTCCTACGAGCAGTACTTC. This translates into CASSGTRGVSSYEQYF.

This sequence joins TRBV6-6 and TRBJ1-6; TRBD1 might be the D (5 bases). This CDR3 has 16 amino acids. V lost 2 bases to trimming and J lost 6 bases, with 14 bases between them. CDR1 MNHNY and CDR2 SVGAGI come from the germline V gene (reference sequence). This CDR3 is CASSYAPGSGNSPLHF. CDR3 coding DNA: TGTGCCAGCAGTTACGCCCCAGGGAGTGGTAATTCACCCCTCCACTTT.

V is TRBV9 and J is TRBJ1-4; D might be TRBD1 (6 bases). The CDR3 covers 15 residues. Germline values: CDR1 SGDLS, CDR2 YYNGEE. The V end was cut by 0 bases, the J end by 6 bases, with 12 bases between. CDR3 loop: CASSVGGTLDEKLFF. The CDR3 DNA follows: TGTGCCAGCAGCGTAGGTGGGACATTGGATGAAAAACTGTTTTTT. Based on the CDR3 plus reference TRBV9 and TRBJ1-4, the full variable domain is DSGVTQTPKHLITATGQRVTLRCSPRSGDLSVYWYQQSLDQGLQFLIQYYNGEERAKGNILERFSAQQFPDLHSELNLSSLELGDSALYFCASSVGGTLDEKLFFGSGTQLSVL.

By sample fraction, this clone is large. The chain couples TRBV5-1 to TRBJ2-7; the match to TRBD1 covers 11 bases. J was trimmed by 7 bases and V by 4 bases; bases with no gene match: 7. From germline, CDR1 is SGHRS and CDR2 YFSETQ. This CDR3 comprises 14 residues. CDR3 loop: CASSPGTGGEEQYF. DNA of the CDR3: TGCGCCAGCAGCCCAGGGACAGGGGGTGAGGAGCAGTACTTC.

V and J are TRBV4-1 and TRBJ2-2, with TRBD2 matching 8 bases. The CDR3 is made up of 19 amino acids. J lost 6 bases, V lost 0 bases, and 15 bases had no gene match. Germline V gives CDR1 MGHRA, CDR2 YSYEKL. CDR3 coding DNA: TGCGCCAGCAGCCAAGATAACGTAGCGGGGCGAAAAACGCCCGGGGAGCTGTTTTTT. This codes for CASSQDNVAGRKTPGELFF.

The chain uses TRBV4-1 and TRBJ1-2; D gene ambiguous. Between the trimmed V and J ends, which lost 1 base and 0 bases, there was a span of 18 bases. The V gene's germline CDR1 is MGHRA and CDR2 YSYEKL. This CDR3 spans 18 amino acids. CDR3 in DNA: TGCGCCAGCAGCCAAGGCCCTTGGCGAGGGCCAACTAACTATGGCTACACCTTC. Translating gives CASSQGPWRGPTNYGYTF.

There are a few counts of this clone. V gene TRBV19 combines with J gene TRBJ1-3; D remains ambiguous. V was clipped by 6 bases and J by 0 bases, with 6 bases between them. From germline, CDR1 is LNHDA and CDR2 SQIVND (reference sequence). The CDR3 is made up of 13 amino acids. The CDR3, as DNA: TGTGCCAGTAGAACATTCTCTGGAAACACCATATATTTT. It encodes CASRTFSGNTIYF.

The J gene is TRBJ2-3, the V gene TRBV7-2; TRBD2 is a possible D gene (6 bases). V lost 5 bases, J lost 0 bases, and 15 bases lay in between. The CDR3 totals 16 residues. Per germline, CDR1 SGHTA and CDR2 FQGNSA. The CDR3: CASSGRGFSSTDTQYF. The CDR3, as DNA: TGTGCCAGCAGCGGCCGGGGGTTTTCTAGCACAGATACGCAGTATTTT.

This clone was picked up one time. This chain connects TRBV12-3 or TRBV12-4 to TRBJ1-4; unclear D gene. V was shortened by 6 bases and J by 8 bases, with 10 bases between the two germline ends. The CDR3 is 12 residues long. This CDR3 reads CASSLDAEKLFF. CDR3 bases: TGTGCCAGCAGCCTAGATGCGGAAAAACTGTTTTTT.

This chain joins TRBV19 and TRBJ2-3; D is perhaps TRBD2 (6 bases). V was clipped by 4 bases and J by 4 bases, with 15 bases between them. Per germline, CDR1 LNHDA and CDR2 SQIVND (reference sequence). The CDR3 spans 15 residues. The CDR3 nucleotides read TGTGCCAGTAGTACCAGGGACTCCAGGGCAGATACGCAGTATTTT. Its translation: CASSTRDSRADTQYF.

This chain joins TRBV10-2 and TRBJ2-7, with 10 positions matching TRBD1. Trimming took 6 bases from V and 5 from J; bases not matched to a gene: 7. The CDR3 covers 14 residues. Germline V gene data show CDR1 as WSHSY and CDR2 as SAAADI. The CDR3 nucleotides are TGCGCCAGCAGCCCCCGACAGGGGGCGGACGAGCAGTACTTC. Translation: CASSPRQGADEQYF.